These T cell receptor beta chains were read from a single sample in a study of beta chain features in type 1 diabetes. The assay was immunoSEQ multiplex PCR, and TCRdb's table has in-frame clones only and misses some. The table records approximately 360,000 clones, roughly 12% of them present only once. Sample: naive CD4+ T cells from blood. The receptors come from a woman aged 18 to 35 with type 1 diabetes. Both conserved end residues are part of each CDR3. D genes are given only for firm matches. Only some rows state a clone size, as once, few, many or a class for expanded clones.

TRBV5-1,TRBJ2-6,TRBD1,.,CASSLAEGAAGANVLTF
TRBV13,TRBJ1-1,TRBD1,few,CASSSPGTGYTEAFF
TRBV9,TRBJ2-1,.,.,CASSVAQGNEQFF
TRBV6-5,TRBJ1-2,.,.,CASSRGYGGDTF
TRBV5-1,TRBJ2-1,TRBD2,.,CASSPPGGTSSYNEQFF
TRBV21-1,TRBJ1-6,.,few,CASSKALDHSPLHF
TRBV2,TRBJ1-4,.,.,CASSERAGLAEKLFF
TRBV6-6,TRBJ2-3,.,few,CASSFKRGTDTQYF
TRBV6-5,TRBJ2-5,.,.,CASRPTGQETQYF
TRBV9,TRBJ2-7,.,few,CASSVRDFAYEQYF
TRBV9,TRBJ2-1,.,few,CASSVAGVNEQFF
TRBV9,TRBJ2-3,.,.,CASSSGAADTQYF
TRBV4-1,TRBJ2-1,TRBD2,few,CASSHPGSRTSGRNEQFF
TRBV10-3,TRBJ2-5,.,.,CAIQGTTQETQYF
TRBV5-6,TRBJ2-5,.,.,CASSLDRVQETQYF
TRBV29-1,TRBJ1-2,.,.,CSVRAVGYGYTF
TRBV7-9,TRBJ2-7,TRBD2,few,CASRLAELGEQYF
TRBV29-1,TRBJ2-7,.,few,CSGASAYEQYF
TRBV30,TRBJ2-1,TRBD2,once,CTLAAYYNEQFF
TRBV25-1,TRBJ1-6,.,few,CASSESRINSPLHF
TRBV7-9,TRBJ2-1,TRBD2,few,CASSLVAGGFNEQFF
TRBV9,TRBJ1-4,.,.,CASSVDIGPSKLFF
TRBV6-6,TRBJ1-1,.,few,CASTINTEAFF
TRBV30,TRBJ2-3,.,.,CAWSVWALSLDTQYF
TRBV6-4,TRBJ1-6,.,.,CASSGTAGNSPLHF
TRBV23-1,TRBJ1-1,.,.,CASSQSDGTPQNTEAFF
TRBV4-3,TRBJ1-1,.,few,CASSHTGSPEAFF
TRBV7-8,TRBJ2-5,.,.,CASSLASETQYF
TRBV7-9,TRBJ2-5,.,few,CASSRGLAQETQYF
TRBV29-1,TRBJ2-7,.,few,CSVLTSSYEQYF
TRBV19,TRBJ1-2,.,.,CASSIGLGHSTYGYTF
TRBV2,TRBJ2-3,.,.,CASSDLDTQYF
TRBV5-4,TRBJ2-3,TRBD2,few,CASSLVVAGGGDTQYF
TRBV30,TRBJ1-5,.,.,CAWSVPWAAGGYSNQPQHF
TRBV2,TRBJ2-1,TRBD2,few,CASGGLEGSGEQFF
TRBV4-3,TRBJ1-2,.,few,CASSQVQRLDYGYTF
TRBV6-4,TRBJ1-1,.,few,CASSEQQNTEAFF
TRBV6-6,TRBJ2-7,TRBD2,.,CASSLAGGASYEQYF
TRBV2,TRBJ1-2,TRBD1,.,CASSLRTGSNYGYTF
TRBV2,TRBJ2-7,TRBD1,.,CASRAGTGSHEQYF
TRBV30,TRBJ2-4,.,.,CAWIVPPGNIQYF